This TCR beta chain stems from a study of cytomegalovirus exposure and HLA in healthy donors. This PCR relied on a set of 60 Vbeta primers and 13 Jbeta primers. Method: immunoSEQ multiplex PCR; TCRdb's copy keeps in-frame clones and lacks some. Here the sample spans under 120,000 clones, about 79% being singletons. This clone was counted a few times. Its antigen remains unknown. Findings and caveats of the study: Some TCR beta chains (roughly 150 of them) were listed as cytomegalovirus-associated. CMV serostatus stood as the only immune exposure information on hand.

Though nominally healthy at sampling, donors likely had unrecorded immune exposures. From germline, CDR1 is SNHLY and CDR2 FYNNEI. Trimming shortened V by 2 bases and J by 2 bases, and 9 bases separated the two germline ends. The CDR3 runs to 14 residues. The chain joins TRBV2 to TRBJ2-5; D remains unclear. Material: PBMCs. The clonotype comes from a man in his forties or fifties in good health and CMV-seropositive. As DNA, the CDR3 is TGTGCCAGCAGTGAAATGCAGATACAAGAGACCCAGTACTTC. Translating gives CASSEMQIQETQYF.